This record covers a single T cell receptor beta chain. Researchers ran the PCR with 60 Vbeta and 13 Jbeta primers. Only in-frame clones appear in the TCRdb table, and some are missing; sequencing was by immunoSEQ multiplex PCR. The table includes more than 150,000 clones, around 72% detected once. The sample comes from a study of cytomegalovirus exposure and HLA in healthy donors. This sequence was found in a woman aged 50 to 60 in good health and CMV-seropositive. Input material: PBMCs.

CDR3 DNA sequence: TGTGCCAGCAGCTCCGACAGCCCATCGTCCTACGAGCAGTACTTC. It codes for CASSSDSPSSYEQYF. The chain is built from TRBV5-4 and TRBJ2-7, with a possible D match to TRBD1 (5 bases). V gave up 3 bases and J gave up 1 base, with 14 bases separating them. CDR1 is SGHNT, CDR2 YYREEE, per germline (reference sequence). The CDR3 sequence is 15 residues long.